This T cell receptor beta chain was captured in a study of molecular identifiers for immune sequencing clone quantification. Study results and limitations: Barcode collisions between identical TCR molecules could shrink estimates of highly expanded clone sizes.

Naive CD8 library inputs spanned roughly 20,000 to 1,100,000 sorted cells and 10%, 30% or 50% RNA. This clonotype came up many times. Its matching antigen is unknown. The germline V gene encodes CDR1 SGHVS and CDR2 FNYEAQ. V lost 1 base, J lost 2 bases, and 7 bases lay in between. The CDR3 runs to 14 residues. MiXCR was run by TCRdb on the PCR reads, yielding one entry per CDR3 protein. The repertoire has a few hundred thousand distinct CDR3 sequences, 20% to 25% of them found once; the top ten carry around 0.84%. J is TRBJ2-3 and V is TRBV7-6; D is perhaps TRBD1 or TRBD2 (5 bases each). The receptor's source is a human donor in good health. Some libraries in this study had Jurkat cell RNA spiked in. The source material was naive CD8+ T cells from blood, with Jurkat cell RNA spiked in. Subset specified: FACS-sorted CD8+CD4-CCR7+CD45RA+ naive T cells. CDR3 residues: CASSLVGPTDTQYF. CDR3 nucleotide sequence: TGTGCCAGCAGCTTAGTGGGACCCACAGATACGCAGTATTTT. Full variable domain (rest looked up from reference TRBV7-6 and TRBJ2-3): GAGVSQSPRYKVTKRGQDVALRCDPISGHVSLYWYRQALGQGPEFLTYFNYEAQQDKSGLPNDRFSAERPEGSISTLTIQRTEQRDSAMYRCASSLVGPTDTQYFGPGTRLTVL.